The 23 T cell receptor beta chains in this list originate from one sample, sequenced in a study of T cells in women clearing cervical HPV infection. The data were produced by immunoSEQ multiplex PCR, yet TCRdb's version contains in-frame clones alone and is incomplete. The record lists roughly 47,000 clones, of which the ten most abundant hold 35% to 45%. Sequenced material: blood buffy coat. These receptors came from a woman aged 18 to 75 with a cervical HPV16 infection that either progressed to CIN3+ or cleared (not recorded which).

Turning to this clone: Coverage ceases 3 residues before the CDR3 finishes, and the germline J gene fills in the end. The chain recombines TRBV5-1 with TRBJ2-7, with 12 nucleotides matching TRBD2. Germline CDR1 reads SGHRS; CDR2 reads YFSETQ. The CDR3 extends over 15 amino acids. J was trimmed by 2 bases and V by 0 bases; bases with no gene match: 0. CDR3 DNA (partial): TGCGCCAGCAGCTTGGCTAGCGGGAGGGCCTACGAG. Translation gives CASSLASGRAYE. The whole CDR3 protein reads CASSLASGRAYEQYF.

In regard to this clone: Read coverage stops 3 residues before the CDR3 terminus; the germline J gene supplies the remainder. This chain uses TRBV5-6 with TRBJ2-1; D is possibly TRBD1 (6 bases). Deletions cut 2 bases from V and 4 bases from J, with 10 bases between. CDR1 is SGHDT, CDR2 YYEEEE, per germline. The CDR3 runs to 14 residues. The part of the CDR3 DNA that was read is TGTGCCAGCAGCTTCTCTACAGGGTACAATGAG. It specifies CASSFSTGYNE. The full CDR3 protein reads CASSFSTGYNEQFF.

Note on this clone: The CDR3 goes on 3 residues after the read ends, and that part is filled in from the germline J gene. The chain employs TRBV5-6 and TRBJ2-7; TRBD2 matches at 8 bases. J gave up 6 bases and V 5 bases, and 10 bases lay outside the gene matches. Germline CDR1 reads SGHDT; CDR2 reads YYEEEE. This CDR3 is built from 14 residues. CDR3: CASSTQGGGFEQYF. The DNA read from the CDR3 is TGTGCCAGCAGTACACAGGGCGGGGGGTTCGAG.

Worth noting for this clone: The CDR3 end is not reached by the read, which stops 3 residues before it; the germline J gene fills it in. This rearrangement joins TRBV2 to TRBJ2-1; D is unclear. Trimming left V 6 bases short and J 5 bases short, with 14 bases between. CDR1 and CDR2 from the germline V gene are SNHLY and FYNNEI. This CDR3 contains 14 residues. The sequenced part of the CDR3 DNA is TGTGCCAGCAGATACCCGGGTCTTAACAATGAG. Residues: CASRYPGLNNE. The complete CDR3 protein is CASRYPGLNNEQFF.

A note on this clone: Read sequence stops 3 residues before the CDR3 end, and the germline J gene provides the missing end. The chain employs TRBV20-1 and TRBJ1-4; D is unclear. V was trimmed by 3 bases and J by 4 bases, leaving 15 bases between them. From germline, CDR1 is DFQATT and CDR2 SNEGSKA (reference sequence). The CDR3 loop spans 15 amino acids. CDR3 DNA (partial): TGCAGTGCTAGTCGCGCCATACCAAGTAATGAAAAA. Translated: CSASRAIPSNEK. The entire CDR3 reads CSASRAIPSNEKLFF.

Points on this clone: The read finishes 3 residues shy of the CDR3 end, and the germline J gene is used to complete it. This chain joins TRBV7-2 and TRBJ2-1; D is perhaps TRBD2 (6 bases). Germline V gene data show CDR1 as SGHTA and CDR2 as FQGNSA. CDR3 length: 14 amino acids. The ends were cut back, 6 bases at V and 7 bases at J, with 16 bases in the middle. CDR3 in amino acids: CASSPYAGGNEQFF. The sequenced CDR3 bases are TGTGCCAGCAGTCCATATGCTGGGGGGAATGAG.

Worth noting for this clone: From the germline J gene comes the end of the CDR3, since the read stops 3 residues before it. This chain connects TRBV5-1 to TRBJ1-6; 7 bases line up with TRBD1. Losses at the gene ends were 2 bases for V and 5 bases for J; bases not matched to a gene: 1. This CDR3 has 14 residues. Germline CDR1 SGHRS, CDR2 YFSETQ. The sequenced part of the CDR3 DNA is TGCGCCAGCAGCTTAGACAGGGATAATTCACCC. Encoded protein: CASSLDRDNSP. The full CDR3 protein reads CASSLDRDNSPLHF.

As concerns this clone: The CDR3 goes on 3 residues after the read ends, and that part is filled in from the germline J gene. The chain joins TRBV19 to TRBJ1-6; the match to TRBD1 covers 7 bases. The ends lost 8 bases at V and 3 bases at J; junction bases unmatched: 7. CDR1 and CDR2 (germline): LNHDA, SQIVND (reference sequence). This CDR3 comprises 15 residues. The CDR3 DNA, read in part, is TGTGCCAGTCAGACAGGGTCCTTCTATAATTCACCC. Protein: CASQTGSFYNSP. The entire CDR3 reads CASQTGSFYNSPLHF.

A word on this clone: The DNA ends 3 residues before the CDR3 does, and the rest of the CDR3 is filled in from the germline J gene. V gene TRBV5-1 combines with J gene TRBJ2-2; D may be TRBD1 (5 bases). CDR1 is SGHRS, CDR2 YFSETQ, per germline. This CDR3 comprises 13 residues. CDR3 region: CASSEAGPSPLFF. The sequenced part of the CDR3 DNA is TGCGCCAGCAGTGAGGCAGGGCCCTCACCG.

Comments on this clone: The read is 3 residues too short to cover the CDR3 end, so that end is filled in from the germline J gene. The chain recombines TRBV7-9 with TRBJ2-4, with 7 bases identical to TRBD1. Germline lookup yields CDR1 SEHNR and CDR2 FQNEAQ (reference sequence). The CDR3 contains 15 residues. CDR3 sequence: CASSITGASDYGQYF. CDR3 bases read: TGTGCCAGCAGCATAACAGGGGCGAGTGACTATGGT.

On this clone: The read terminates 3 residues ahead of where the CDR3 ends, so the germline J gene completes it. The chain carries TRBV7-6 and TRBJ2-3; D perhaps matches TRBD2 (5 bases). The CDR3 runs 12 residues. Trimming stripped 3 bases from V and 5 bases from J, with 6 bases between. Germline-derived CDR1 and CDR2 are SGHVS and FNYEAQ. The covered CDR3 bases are TGTGCCAGCAGCTTCGGGGTAGATACG. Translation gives CASSFGVDT. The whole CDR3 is CASSFGVDTQYF. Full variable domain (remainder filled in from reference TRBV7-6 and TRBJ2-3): GAGVSQSPRYKVTKRGQDVALRCDPISGHVSLYWYRQALGQGPEFLTYFNYEAQQDKSGLPNDRFSAERPEGSISTLTIQRTEQRDSAMYRCASSFGVDTQYFGPGTRLTVL.

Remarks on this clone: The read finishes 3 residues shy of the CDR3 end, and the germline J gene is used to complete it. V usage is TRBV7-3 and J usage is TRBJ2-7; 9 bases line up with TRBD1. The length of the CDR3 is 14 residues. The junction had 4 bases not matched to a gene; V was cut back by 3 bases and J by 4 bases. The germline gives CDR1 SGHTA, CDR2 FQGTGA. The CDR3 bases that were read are TGTGCCAGCAGCTTTGGACAGGGGCCGTACGAG. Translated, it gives CASSFGQGPYE. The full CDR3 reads CASSFGQGPYEQYF.

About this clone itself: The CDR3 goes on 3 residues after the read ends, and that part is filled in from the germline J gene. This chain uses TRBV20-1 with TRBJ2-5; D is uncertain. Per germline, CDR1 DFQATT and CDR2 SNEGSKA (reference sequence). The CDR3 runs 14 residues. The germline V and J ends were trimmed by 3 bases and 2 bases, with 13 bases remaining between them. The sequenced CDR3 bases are TGCAGTGCTAGTTTAATAGCTAAGCAAGAGACC. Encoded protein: CSASLIAKQET. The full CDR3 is CSASLIAKQETQYF.

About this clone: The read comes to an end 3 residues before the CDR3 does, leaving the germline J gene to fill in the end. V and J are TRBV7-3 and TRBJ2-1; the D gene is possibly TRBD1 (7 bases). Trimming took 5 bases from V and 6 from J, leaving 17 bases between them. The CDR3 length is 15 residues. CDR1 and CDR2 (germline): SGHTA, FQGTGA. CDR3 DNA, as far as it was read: TGTGCCAGCAGCCAGCAGGGGGGCGCGAGCAATGAG. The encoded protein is CASSQQGGASNE. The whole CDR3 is CASSQQGGASNEQFF. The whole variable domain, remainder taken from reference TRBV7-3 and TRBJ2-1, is GAGVSQTPSNKVTEKGKYVELRCDPISGHTALYWYRQSLGQGPEFLIYFQGTGAADDSGLPNDRFFAVRPEGSVSTLKIQRTERGDSAVYLCASSQQGGASNEQFFGPGTRLTVL.

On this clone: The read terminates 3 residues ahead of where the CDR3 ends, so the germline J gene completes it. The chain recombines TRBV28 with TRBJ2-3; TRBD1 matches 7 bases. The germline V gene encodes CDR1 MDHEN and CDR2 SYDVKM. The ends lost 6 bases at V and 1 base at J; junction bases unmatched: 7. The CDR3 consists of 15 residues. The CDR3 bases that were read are TGTGCCAGCAGCGAAACAGGGGTTGGCACAGATACG. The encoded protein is CASSETGVGTDT. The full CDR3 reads CASSETGVGTDTQYF.

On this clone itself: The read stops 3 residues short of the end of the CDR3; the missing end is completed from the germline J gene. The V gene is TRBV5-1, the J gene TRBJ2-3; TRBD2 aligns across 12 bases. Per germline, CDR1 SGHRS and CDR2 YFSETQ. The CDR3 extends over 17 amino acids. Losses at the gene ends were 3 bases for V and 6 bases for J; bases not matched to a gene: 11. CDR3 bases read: TGCGCCAGCAGCTCGCAACTAGCGGGAGGCCCGGACGATACG. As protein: CASSSQLAGGPDDT. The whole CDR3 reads CASSSQLAGGPDDTQYF.

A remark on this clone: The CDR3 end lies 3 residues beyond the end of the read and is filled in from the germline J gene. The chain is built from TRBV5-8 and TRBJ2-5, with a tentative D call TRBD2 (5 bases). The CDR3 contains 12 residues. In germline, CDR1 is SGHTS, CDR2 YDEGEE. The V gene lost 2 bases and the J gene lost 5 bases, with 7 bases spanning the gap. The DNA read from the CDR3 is TGTGCCAGCAGCTTTACGGGGGAGACC. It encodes CASSFTGET. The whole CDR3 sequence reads CASSFTGETQYF.

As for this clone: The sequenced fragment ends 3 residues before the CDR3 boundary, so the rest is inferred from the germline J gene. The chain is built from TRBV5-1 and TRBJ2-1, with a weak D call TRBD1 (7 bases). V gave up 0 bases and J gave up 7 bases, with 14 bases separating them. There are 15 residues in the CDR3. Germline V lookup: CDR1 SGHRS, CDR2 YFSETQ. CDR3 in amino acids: CASSLAGGIGNEQFF. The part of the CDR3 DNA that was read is TGCGCCAGCAGCTTGGCAGGGGGGATTGGGAATGAG.

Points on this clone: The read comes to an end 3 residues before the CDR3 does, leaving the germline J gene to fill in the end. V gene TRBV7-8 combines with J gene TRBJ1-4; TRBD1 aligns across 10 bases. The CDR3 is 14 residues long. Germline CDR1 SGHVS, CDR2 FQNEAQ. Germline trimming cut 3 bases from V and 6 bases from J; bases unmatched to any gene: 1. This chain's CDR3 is CASSFGTGDEKLFF. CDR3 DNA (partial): TGTGCCAGCAGCTTTGGGACAGGGGATGAAAAA.

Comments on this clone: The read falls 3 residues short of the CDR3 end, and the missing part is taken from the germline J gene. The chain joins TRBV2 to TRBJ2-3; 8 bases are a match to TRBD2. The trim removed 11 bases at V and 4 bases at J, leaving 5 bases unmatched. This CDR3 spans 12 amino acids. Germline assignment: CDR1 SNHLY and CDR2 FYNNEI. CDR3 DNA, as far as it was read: TGTGCCGACCGAGCGGGAGCAGATACG. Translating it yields CADRAGADT. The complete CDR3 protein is CADRAGADTQYF.

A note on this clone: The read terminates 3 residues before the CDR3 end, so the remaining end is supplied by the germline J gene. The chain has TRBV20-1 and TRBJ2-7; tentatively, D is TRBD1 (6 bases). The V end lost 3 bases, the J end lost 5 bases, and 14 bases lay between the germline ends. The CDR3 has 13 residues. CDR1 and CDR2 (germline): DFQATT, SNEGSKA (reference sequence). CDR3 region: CSARDPTGHEQYF. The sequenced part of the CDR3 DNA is TGCAGTGCTAGGGACCCAACAGGGCACGAG.

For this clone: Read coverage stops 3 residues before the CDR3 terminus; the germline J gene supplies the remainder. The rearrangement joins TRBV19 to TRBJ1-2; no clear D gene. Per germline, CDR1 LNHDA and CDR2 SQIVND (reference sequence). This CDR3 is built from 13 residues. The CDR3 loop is CASNSGRAGDYTF. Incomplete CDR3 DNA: TGTGCCAGTAATAGCGGGAGAGCGGGTGAC.

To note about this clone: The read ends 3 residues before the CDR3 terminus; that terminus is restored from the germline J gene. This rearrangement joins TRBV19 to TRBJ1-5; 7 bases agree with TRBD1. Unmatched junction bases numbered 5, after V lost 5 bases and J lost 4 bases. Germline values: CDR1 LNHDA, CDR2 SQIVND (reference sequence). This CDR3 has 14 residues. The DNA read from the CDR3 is TGTGCCAGTAGTGTCGGACAGGATAATCAGCCC. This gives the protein CASSVGQDNQP. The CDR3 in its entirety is CASSVGQDNQPQHF.